The 23 T cell receptor beta chains listed next were all sequenced from one sample in a study of shared clonotypes between healthy human individuals. The assay was immunoSEQ multiplex PCR, and TCRdb's table has in-frame clones only and misses some. The data show about 580,000 clones, 95% to 98% seen once. The naive CD8 subset, CD45RO-negative cells positively selected for CCR7, excluded terminally differentiated effector memory CD45RA+ cells. The sequencing sample was made of naive CD8+ T cells sorted from blood. These receptors were taken from a man aged 25-45 years in good health.

The chain joins TRBV9 to TRBJ2-1; D possibly corresponds to TRBD1 (5 bases). The germline V gene encodes CDR1 SGDLS and CDR2 YYNGEE. The CDR3 consists of 16 residues. Trimming took 0 bases from V and 2 from J, leaving 12 bases between them. The CDR3 is CASSVVAGSTYNEQFF. The CDR3 DNA follows: TGTGCCAGCAGCGTAGTGGCAGGGTCGACCTACAATGAGCAGTTCTTC.

In DNA, the CDR3 is TGCAGCGTTGAGTCAAGGGACTACCATCCCTACGAGCAGTACTTC. Translated, it gives CSVESRDYHPYEQYF. The chain has TRBV29-1 and TRBJ2-7, with 7 bases lining up with TRBD2. This CDR3 comprises 15 residues. The ends lost 3 bases at V and 2 bases at J; junction bases unmatched: 10. Germline V gives CDR1 SQVTM, CDR2 ANQGSEA.

This chain links TRBV7-6 with TRBJ2-2; D call uncertain. V dropped 5 bases and J dropped 5 bases, with 21 bases sitting between them. The CDR3 runs to 17 residues. Looked up from germline, CDR1 is SGHVS and CDR2 is FNYEAQ. The CDR3 spells CASSPHPSPGQTGELFF. The CDR3 nucleotides are TGTGCCAGCAGCCCCCACCCAAGTCCAGGCCAGACCGGGGAGCTGTTTTTT.

The chain joins TRBV25-1 to TRBJ2-5; 10 bases are shared with TRBD1. J gave up 3 bases and V 5 bases, and 3 bases lay outside the gene matches. This CDR3 comprises 14 residues. In germline, CDR1 is MGHDK, CDR2 SYGVNS. DNA of the CDR3: TGTGCCAGCAGTATGGGACAGGGGAAAGAGACCCAGTACTTC. Encoded protein: CASSMGQGKETQYF.

The chain has TRBV9 and TRBJ1-5, with a weak D call TRBD1 (5 bases). V gave up 0 bases and J gave up 9 bases, with 13 bases separating them. The germline gives CDR1 SGDLS, CDR2 YYNGEE. The CDR3 has 14 residues. The CDR3 bases are TGTGCCAGCAGCGTAGACTCAGGGAACCCGCCCCAGCATTTT. Translating gives CASSVDSGNPPQHF.

This clone was seen just once. The genes are TRBV7-9 and TRBJ2-1, with 10 bases fitting TRBD2. V shed 1 base and J 7 bases; nucleotides not matched to a gene: 13. Germline assignment: CDR1 SEHNR and CDR2 FQNEAQ (reference sequence). This CDR3 is 18 amino acids long. The CDR3 bases are TGTGCCAGCAGCTTAGAGGAGTCAAGCCTAGCGGGAGTGAATGAGCAGTTCTTC. The encoded protein is CASSLEESSLAGVNEQFF.

The V call is TRBV10-3, the J call TRBJ1-1; D gene uncertain. V was clipped by 7 bases and J by 0 bases, with 9 bases between them. Germline loops: CDR1 ENHRY, CDR2 SYGVKD. The CDR3 length is 13 residues. The CDR3 loop reads CAITQHMNTEAFF. As DNA, the CDR3 is TGTGCCATCACTCAGCATATGAACACTGAAGCTTTCTTT.

J is TRBJ2-7 and V is TRBV21-1; TRBD2, as called in the table, went unchecked against the DNA. TRBV21-1 is a known pseudogene. CDR3 length: 16 residues. The CDR3, as DNA: TGTGCCAGCAGCGGATCTTTTTCTCAGAAAAGACTCGAGCAGTACTTC. This encodes CASSGSFSQKRLEQYF.

The rearrangement joins TRBV5-4 to TRBJ1-3; tentatively, D is TRBD1 (5 bases). V lost 7 bases and J lost 4, with 15 bases in between. The V gene's germline CDR1 is SGHNT and CDR2 YYREEE (reference sequence). CDR3 size: 14 residues. The CDR3 region is CASHSGTLGNTIYF. The CDR3 nucleotides read TGTGCCAGCCATTCCGGGACGCTCGGAAACACCATATATTTT.

The CDR3 is CASSRASGRGGEQFF. CDR3 bases: TGTGCCAGCAGCCGGGCGAGCGGGAGGGGGGGTGAGCAGTTCTTC. The chain combines TRBV7-6 with TRBJ2-1, with TRBD2 matching over 10 bases. J gave up 9 bases and V 5 bases, and 10 bases lay outside the gene matches. The V gene's germline CDR1 is SGHVS and CDR2 FNYEAQ. The CDR3 consists of 15 residues.

The CDR3 coding sequence is TGCGCCAGCAGCTTGTCCGGGACAGGGAGCCTGAACACTGAAGCTTTCTTT. It encodes CASSLSGTGSLNTEAFF. The chain combines TRBV5-1 with TRBJ1-1, with 9 bases identical to TRBD1. With 1 base clipped from V and 0 bases from J, the junction kept 7 bases outside the gene matches. The CDR3 runs to 17 residues. Germline loops: CDR1 SGHRS, CDR2 YFSETQ.

This clone was seen only once. This chain connects TRBV7-2 to TRBJ2-2; no clear D gene. CDR3 size: 14 residues. CDR1 is SGHTA, CDR2 FQGNSA, per germline. V shed 4 bases and J shed 0 bases, with 6 bases lying between them. CDR3 coding DNA: TGTGCCAGCAGCTACGGGCCGAACACCGGGGAGCTGTTTTTT. Its protein product is CASSYGPNTGELFF.

The J gene is TRBJ2-7, the V gene TRBV5-1; 9 bases line up with TRBD1. The J segment lost 6 bases and the V segment lost 3 bases, leaving 7 bases of the junction unmatched. The CDR3 is made up of 14 amino acids. The germline gives CDR1 SGHRS, CDR2 YFSETQ. The CDR3 DNA follows: TGCGCCAGCAGCTCTGGACAGGGGAAAAGCGAGCAGTACTTC. Encoded protein: CASSSGQGKSEQYF.

The chain has TRBV11-2 and TRBJ2-5, with 9 bases aligning to TRBD1. The CDR3 runs to 12 residues. From germline, CDR1 is SGHAT and CDR2 FQNNGV. J gave up 8 bases and V 6 bases, and 4 bases lay outside the gene matches. The CDR3 DNA reads TGTGCCAGCAGTTGGGACAGGGTCACCCAGTACTTC. It codes for CASSWDRVTQYF.

The rearrangement joins TRBV5-1 to TRBJ2-7; TRBD2 matches at 11 bases. This CDR3 contains 16 residues. V was pared by 0 bases and J by 4 bases, with 6 bases of the junction left unmatched. CDR1 is SGHRS and CDR2 is YFSETQ in the germline V gene. The CDR3 DNA follows: TGCGCCAGCAGCTTGGAACTAGCGGGAGATTTGTACGAGCAGTACTTC. It is translated as CASSLELAGDLYEQYF. Based on the CDR3 plus reference TRBV5-1 and TRBJ2-7, the full variable domain is KAGVTQTPRYLIKTRGQQVTLSCSPISGHRSVSWYQQTPGQGLQFLFEYFSETQRNKGNFPGRFSGRQFSNSRSEMNVSTLELGDSALYLCASSLELAGDLYEQYFGPGTRLTVT.

The chain recombines TRBV19 with TRBJ2-7, with 11 bases matching TRBD2. In germline, CDR1 is LNHDA, CDR2 SQIVND (reference sequence). V was pared by 5 bases and J by 2 bases, with 5 bases of the junction left unmatched. This CDR3 is built from 15 residues. The CDR3 is CASSELAGVTYEQYF. The CDR3 DNA reads TGTGCCAGTAGTGAACTAGCGGGAGTTACCTACGAGCAGTACTTC.

V gene TRBV15 combines with J gene TRBJ2-3; D gene uncertain. The CDR3 length is 16 residues. Trimming took 3 bases from V and 0 from J, leaving 13 bases between them. In germline, CDR1 is LNHNV, CDR2 YYDKDF (reference sequence). CDR3 sequence reads: CATSSAVGFSTDTQYF. The CDR3, as DNA: TGTGCCACCAGCAGTGCAGTAGGTTTTAGCACAGATACGCAGTATTTT. Supplemented by reference TRBV15 and TRBJ2-3, the full variable domain reads DAMVIQNPRYQVTQFGKPVTLSCSQTLNHNVMYWYQQKSSQAPKLLFHYYDKDFNNEADTPDNFQSRRPNTSFCFLDIRSPGLGDTAMYLCATSSAVGFSTDTQYFGPGTRLTVL.

This rearrangement joins TRBV7-2 to TRBJ2-7; D possibly matches TRBD1 or TRBD2 (5 bases each). The ends were cut back, 4 bases at V and 2 bases at J, with 18 bases in the middle. The CDR3 covers 16 residues. Looked up from germline, CDR1 is SGHTA and CDR2 is FQGNSA. CDR3 DNA: TGTGCCAGCAGCTCCCTATGGGACGCTGGCGCCTACGAGCAGTACTTC. It translates to CASSSLWDAGAYEQYF.

This rearrangement joins TRBV7-8 to TRBJ2-7; 8 bases are a match to TRBD2. From germline, CDR1 is SGHVS and CDR2 FQNEAQ. This CDR3 spans 15 amino acids. J was trimmed by 2 bases and V by 5 bases; bases with no gene match: 8. The CDR3 DNA follows: TGTGCCAGCAGCCCGCGGGAGGTTCCCACCTACGAGCAGTACTTC. Its translation is CASSPREVPTYEQYF.

The rearrangement links TRBV11-2 to TRBJ2-7, with D hard to call. V was shortened by 4 bases and J by 0 bases, with 10 bases between the two germline ends. The CDR3 sequence is 14 residues long. Germline-derived CDR1 and CDR2 are SGHAT and FQNNGV. CDR3 loop: CASSSEQSSYEQYF. CDR3 nucleotide sequence: TGTGCCAGCAGCTCCGAGCAGAGCTCCTACGAGCAGTACTTC. Filled out from reference TRBV11-2 and TRBJ2-7, the complete variable domain reads EAGVAQSPRYKIIEKRQSVAFWCNPISGHATLYWYQQILGQGPKLLIQFQNNGVVDDSQLPKDRFSAERLKGVDSTLKIQPAKLEDSAVYLCASSSEQSSYEQYFGPGTRLTVT.

The genes are TRBV7-7 and TRBJ1-3; D gene unclear. Germline-derived CDR1 and CDR2 are SSHAT and FNYEAQ (reference sequence). Trimming stripped 1 base from V and 4 bases from J, with 5 bases between. CDR3 length: 13 amino acids. The CDR3 region is CASSLGRGNTIYF. In nucleotides, the CDR3 is TGTGCCAGCAGCTTAGGCAGGGGAAACACCATATATTTT.

The rearrangement joins TRBV6-1 to TRBJ2-7; 8 bases are a match to TRBD1. Losses at the gene ends were 8 bases for V and 3 bases for J; bases not matched to a gene: 12. Per germline, CDR1 MNHNS and CDR2 SASEGT. The CDR3 has 15 amino acids. CDR3 nucleotide sequence: TGTGCCAGCGACAGGGGTACGGGTTTAGACTACGAGCAGTACTTC. Translated: CASDRGTGLDYEQYF.

The chain links TRBV9 to TRBJ2-1; 9 bases line up with TRBD2. With 2 bases clipped from V and 6 bases from J, the junction kept 12 bases outside the gene matches. The CDR3 runs to 17 residues. In germline, CDR1 is SGDLS, CDR2 YYNGEE. CDR3 DNA: TGTGCCAGCAGCGTTTCCGATAGCGGGAGTATGGTCAATGAGCAGTTCTTC. Amino acid sequence: CASSVSDSGSMVNEQFF.